A single sample gave rise to the 29 T cell receptor beta chains below, sequenced in a study of T cells in Graves' hyperthyroidism and ophthalmopathy. Researchers took RNA transcripts and amplified the TCR beta CDR3 regions from them. In the first-round RT-PCR of the TCR CDR3, the HTBI primer set was used. TCRdb fed the multiplex PCR reads into MiXCR, producing one record per CDR3 protein. The repertoire has about 500,000 distinct CDR3 sequences, approximately 16% of them found once; the top ten carry 25% to 30%. The sample taken for sequencing was blood. Receptors originate from a woman in her twenties or thirties with Graves' ophthalmopathy.

V usage is TRBV5-6 and J usage is TRBJ2-7, with D hard to call. Deletions cut 4 bases from V and 2 bases from J, with 7 bases between. Germline V CDR1 and CDR2: SGHDT, YYEEEE. This CDR3 region has 12 residues. This CDR3 reads CASSITTYEQYF. CDR3 in DNA: TGTGCCAGCAGCATCACTACCTACGAGCAGTACTTC.

This clonotype was detected many times. The rearrangement uses TRBV11-1 and TRBJ2-2; no definite D call. The CDR3 length is 11 residues. With 6 bases removed from V and 6 bases from J, the gap between germline ends came to 5 bases. CDR1 is SGHAT and CDR2 is FQDESV in the germline V gene (reference sequence). The CDR3 DNA is TGTGCCAGCAGACAATCCGGGGAGCTGTTTTTT. Translating it yields CASRQSGELFF.

This clonotype has at least ten counts. The rearrangement uses TRBV9 and TRBJ1-2; tentatively, D is TRBD1 (6 bases). V lost 0 bases, J lost 4 bases, and 13 bases lay in between. This CDR3 has 15 amino acids. Germline lookup yields CDR1 SGDLS and CDR2 YYNGEE. Here the CDR3 reads CASSVGWGLGYGYTF. The CDR3 DNA sequence: TGTGCCAGCAGCGTAGGATGGGGGCTGGGCTATGGCTACACCTTC.

The V gene is TRBV12-3 or TRBV12-4, the J gene TRBJ2-2; D possibly corresponds to TRBD2 (5 bases). The CDR3 length is 15 residues. The V gene lost 6 bases and the J gene lost 1 base, with 12 bases spanning the gap. The CDR3 spells CASRAVDWNTGELFF. In nucleotides, the CDR3 is TGTGCCAGCAGGGCCGTGGACTGGAACACCGGGGAGCTGTTTTTT.

At least ten counts were recorded for this clonotype. The gene calls are TRBV28 and TRBJ2-5; D ambiguous. The CDR3 covers 12 residues. Looked up from germline, CDR1 is MDHEN and CDR2 is SYDVKM. V dropped 5 bases and J dropped 3 bases, with 7 bases sitting between them. The CDR3 sequence is CASSVLEETQYF. CDR3 sequence (DNA): TGTGCCAGCAGTGTCCTCGAAGAGACCCAGTACTTC.

V is TRBV7-9 and J is TRBJ2-5, with D maybe TRBD1 (5 bases). The ends were cut back, 5 bases at V and 2 bases at J, with 15 bases in the middle. The CDR3 has 15 residues. Looked up from germline, CDR1 is SEHNR and CDR2 is FQNEAQ (reference sequence). CDR3 sequence reads: CASSPGQTIQETQYF. The CDR3 DNA reads TGTGCCAGCAGCCCCGGACAAACGATTCAAGAGACCCAGTACTTC. The whole variable domain, remainder taken from reference TRBV7-9 and TRBJ2-5, is DTGVSQNPRHKITKRGQNVTFRCDPISEHNRLYWYRQTLGQGPEFLTYFQNEAQLEKSRLLSDRFSAERPKGSFSTLEIQRTEQGDSAMYLCASSPGQTIQETQYFGPGTRLLVL.

This clonotype occurred a few times. The chain combines TRBV6-1 with TRBJ2-7, with 10 bases lining up with TRBD2. Losses at the gene ends were 4 bases for V and 9 bases for J; bases not matched to a gene: 12. This CDR3 contains 15 residues. The germline gives CDR1 MNHNS, CDR2 SASEGT. The chain's CDR3 is CASSAEEAGGRAQYF. The CDR3, as DNA: TGTGCCAGCAGTGCGGAGGAAGCGGGAGGGCGAGCGCAGTACTTC.

The sample holds a few counts of this clonotype. The chain couples TRBV5-1 to TRBJ2-2, with 8 bases that match TRBD1. With V trimmed by 4 bases and J by 7 bases, 9 bases remained unmatched. The CDR3 is 15 residues long. The germline gives CDR1 SGHRS, CDR2 YFSETQ. The CDR3 region has the DNA TGCGCCAGCAGCCTGGCCACAGGGGGAATCGGGGAGCTGTTTTTT. Protein sequence: CASSLATGGIGELFF.

This clonotype was counted at least ten times. The chain has TRBV28 and TRBJ1-1; D remains ambiguous. Germline V CDR1 and CDR2: MDHEN, SYDVKM. Between the trimmed V and J ends, which lost 2 bases and 3 bases, there was a span of 10 bases. The CDR3 is made up of 14 amino acids. CDR3 DNA: TGTGCCAGCAGTTTACTTCAGGATGACACTGAAGCTTTCTTT. Encoded protein: CASSLLQDDTEAFF.

This chain joins TRBV15 and TRBJ2-1, with a possible D match to TRBD1 (6 bases). The CDR3 runs to 13 residues. Between the trimmed V and J ends, which lost 0 bases and 10 bases, there was a span of 10 bases. The germline gives CDR1 LNHNV, CDR2 YYDKDF (reference sequence). CDR3 DNA sequence: TGTGCCACCAGCAGAGATGCGAGGGGGGAGCAGTTCTTC. This codes for CATSRDARGEQFF. Using reference TRBV15 and TRBJ2-1 for the parts outside the CDR3, the full variable domain is DAMVIQNPRYQVTQFGKPVTLSCSQTLNHNVMYWYQQKSSQAPKLLFHYYDKDFNNEADTPDNFQSRRPNTSFCFLDIRSPGLGDTAMYLCATSRDARGEQFFGPGTRLTVL.

Many counts were recorded for this clonotype. The gene calls are TRBV7-2 and TRBJ2-1; TRBD2 agrees at 8 bases. Germline lookup yields CDR1 SGHTA and CDR2 FQGNSA. J was trimmed by 13 bases and V by 1 base; bases with no gene match: 6. The CDR3 runs to 13 residues. In DNA form, the CDR3 reads TGTGCCAGCAGCTTAGGCCCCCGGACTAGCCAGTTCTTC. Its translation is CASSLGPRTSQFF.

This clonotype showed up just a few times. V usage is TRBV28 and J usage is TRBJ2-1, with D perhaps given as TRBD1 or TRBD2 (5 bases each). The CDR3 is made up of 14 amino acids. V dropped 6 bases and J dropped 5 bases, with 14 bases sitting between them. Germline V gene data show CDR1 as MDHEN and CDR2 as SYDVKM. The CDR3 sequence is CASSIGTADNEQFF. CDR3 DNA sequence: TGTGCCAGCAGCATCGGGACGGCCGACAATGAGCAGTTCTTC.

In this sample, this clonotype turned up a few times. The V and J genes are TRBV27 and TRBJ2-1, with 8 bases aligning to TRBD1. The CDR3 covers 15 residues. The germline V gene has CDR1 MNHEY and CDR2 SMNVEV (reference sequence). With V trimmed by 8 bases and J by 2 bases, 8 bases remained unmatched. For the CDR3, the DNA is TGTGCCAGCCGTTCCCAGGGGGCAACCTACAATGAGCAGTTCTTC. Translation gives CASRSQGATYNEQFF.

This clonotype was recorded many times. The J gene is TRBJ2-7, the V gene TRBV7-2; D ambiguous. This CDR3 region has 14 residues. V was shortened by 4 bases and J by 0 bases, with 10 bases between the two germline ends. Germline V gene data show CDR1 as SGHTA and CDR2 as FQGNSA. CDR3 sequence reads: CASSSYGSSYEQYF. CDR3 nucleotides: TGTGCCAGCAGCTCCTACGGTAGCTCCTACGAGCAGTACTTC. Combining the CDR3 with reference TRBV7-2 and TRBJ2-7 gives the whole variable domain GAGVSQSPSNKVTEKGKDVELRCDPISGHTALYWYRQSLGQGLEFLIYFQGNSAPDKSGLPSDRFSAERTGGSVSTLTIQRTQQEDSAVYLCASSSYGSSYEQYFGPGTRLTVT.

This clonotype was detected only a few times. A read error may account for a junction end that differs from germline. This chain connects TRBV9 to TRBJ2-2; 14 bases are a match to TRBD2. The CDR3 consists of 16 residues. Germline V gene sequence: CDR1 SGDLS, CDR2 YYNGEE. The CDR3 coding sequence is TGTGTCAGCAGCAACCGACTAGCGGGAGGGGCCGGGGAGCTGTTTTTT. The encoded protein is CVSSNRLAGGAGELFF. Complete variable domain (other parts from reference TRBV9 and TRBJ2-2): DSGVTQTPKHLITATGQRVTLRCSPRSGDLSVYWYQQSLDQGLQFLIQYYNGEERAKGNILERFSAQQFPDLHSELNLSSLELGDSALYFCVSSNRLAGGAGELFFGEGSRLTVL.

The rearrangement links TRBV10-2 to TRBJ2-7; unclear D gene. V gave up 3 bases and J gave up 5 bases, with 14 bases separating them. Per germline, CDR1 WSHSY and CDR2 SAAADI. The CDR3 loop spans 14 amino acids. The CDR3 spells CASSDGELTDEQYF. The CDR3, as DNA: TGCGCCAGCAGTGATGGGGAATTGACGGACGAGCAGTACTTC.

The table lists this clonotype with a few counts. V gene TRBV10-2 combines with J gene TRBJ1-1; unclear D gene. Trimming pared 0 bases from V and 0 bases from J, leaving 14 bases between. The germline V gene has CDR1 WSHSY and CDR2 SAAADI. The CDR3 is made up of 17 amino acids. The CDR3 nucleotides read TGCGCCAGCAGTGAGTCCCCGAGGTGGAATATGAACACTGAAGCTTTCTTT. Protein product: CASSESPRWNMNTEAFF.

This clonotype was detected ten times or more. The rearrangement joins TRBV27 to TRBJ2-5; TRBD2 aligns across 7 bases. CDR1 and CDR2 (germline): MNHEY, SMNVEV (reference sequence). CDR3 length: 15 residues. V gave up 6 bases and J gave up 1 base; unmatched junction bases: 8. Written as DNA, the CDR3 is TGTGCCAGCAGGCCCGGGACTAAGACCCAAGAGACCCAGTACTTC. This gives the protein CASRPGTKTQETQYF.

V and J are TRBV4-3 and TRBJ2-5, with 10 bases that match TRBD2. CDR1 is LGHNA and CDR2 is YSLEER in the germline V gene. V gave up 0 bases and J gave up 2 bases; unmatched junction bases: 12. This CDR3 has 19 amino acids. The CDR3 spells CASSQEWRAGGPGQETQYF. Written as DNA, the CDR3 is TGCGCCAGCAGCCAAGAATGGAGAGCGGGAGGGCCGGGTCAAGAGACCCAGTACTTC.

There are many counts of this clonotype. V gene TRBV29-1 combines with J gene TRBJ1-1; possibly TRBD1 for D (5 bases). V was shortened by 3 bases and J by 4 bases, with 12 bases between the two germline ends. This CDR3 region has 13 residues. Germline V gives CDR1 SQVTM, CDR2 ANQGSEA. The DNA for the CDR3 is TGCAGCGTTGACGAGGGGTCGAGCACTGAAGCTTTCTTT. Its translation: CSVDEGSSTEAFF.

This clonotype was picked up many times. V gene TRBV9 combines with J gene TRBJ1-1, with unresolved D. This CDR3 has 14 amino acids. The germline V gene encodes CDR1 SGDLS and CDR2 YYNGEE. Trimming removed 3 bases from V and 3 bases from J, with 12 bases in between. The CDR3 loop reads CASSDRVVHTEAFF. The CDR3, as DNA: TGTGCCAGCAGCGACCGGGTAGTCCACACTGAAGCTTTCTTT.

This clonotype has a count of ten or more. The gene calls are TRBV11-1 and TRBJ2-2, with 9 bases lining up with TRBD2. From germline, CDR1 is SGHAT and CDR2 FQDESV (reference sequence). J gave up 5 bases and V 3 bases, and 4 bases lay outside the gene matches. The CDR3 runs to 15 residues. The CDR3, as DNA: TGTGCCAGCAGCTTTACTAGCGGGTTTACCGGGGAGCTGTTTTTT. Residues: CASSFTSGFTGELFF.

The V and J genes are TRBV4-3 and TRBJ2-7; D is ambiguous. From germline, CDR1 is LGHNA and CDR2 YSLEER. CDR3 size: 13 residues. V was clipped by 0 bases and J by 6 bases, with 9 bases between them. CDR3 nucleotide sequence: TGCGCCAGCAGCCAAGATATGGGCGGCGAGCAGTACTTC. Translating gives CASSQDMGGEQYF.

The table lists this clonotype with many counts. The chain combines TRBV20-1 with TRBJ2-3; TRBD1 or TRBD2 may be the D gene (5 bases each). The CDR3 length is 11 residues. The V and J ends lost 4 bases and 4 bases respectively, with 6 bases between them. Germline CDR1 is DFQATT and CDR2 is SNEGSKA (reference sequence). CDR3 amino acids: CSAMGADTQYF. The CDR3 DNA follows: TGCAGTGCTATGGGGGCAGATACGCAGTATTTT.

This clonotype was observed at least ten times. The chain couples TRBV4-1 to TRBJ2-7, with no clear D. The CDR3 runs to 13 residues. V lost 3 bases, J lost 3 bases, and 9 bases lay in between. Germline loops: CDR1 MGHRA, CDR2 YSYEKL. The CDR3, as DNA: TGCGCCAGCAGCCACGGGCGGTTCTACGAGCAGTACTTC. Translation gives CASSHGRFYEQYF.

Remarks on this clonotype: At one boundary the junction diverges from the germline segment, which might be a read error. J is TRBJ2-7 and V is TRBV12-3 or TRBV12-4; D gene uncertain. The CDR3 is made up of 13 amino acids. CDR3 sequence (DNA): TGTGCCCGCAGTTATCATGGCTCCTACGAGCAGTACTTC. Translation gives CARSYHGSYEQYF.

This clonotype was observed at least ten times. Here the CDR3 DNA reads TGTGCCAGTAGGGACCCCGGGACTAGCGGTGGGAATGAGCAGTTCTTC. It encodes CASRDPGTSGGNEQFF. The chain combines TRBV6-2 or TRBV6-3 with TRBJ2-1, with 11 bases lining up with TRBD2. Trimming cost V 9 bases and J 7 bases; bases outside gene matches: 14. Germline CDR1 MNHEY, CDR2 SVGEGT. The CDR3 has 16 residues.

This chain connects TRBV27 to TRBJ1-6; TRBD1 matches 7 bases. The CDR3 runs to 13 residues. Germline V gene lookup returns CDR1 MNHEY and CDR2 SMNVEV (reference sequence). Unmatched junction bases numbered 4, after V lost 3 bases and J lost 11 bases. The CDR3 region is CASSFATGAPLHF. The CDR3 coding sequence is TGTGCCAGCAGTTTCGCTACAGGGGCACCCCTCCACTTT.

The count of this clonotype is one. This may come from a read error, since a much larger clone is one base off. This chain connects TRBV10-3 to TRBJ2-1, with no clear D. The J call is doubtful: the DNA matches TRBJ2-7 better. This CDR3 comprises 14 residues. CDR1 is ENHRY and CDR2 is SYGVKD in the germline V gene. This CDR3 reads CAIQNEGSYNEQYF. The CDR3 bases are TGTGCCATCCAAAATGAAGGCTCCTACAATGAGCAGTACTTC.